Described below is a single TCR beta chain sequence and its context. This sample stems from a study of T-cell reconstitution after alpha-beta-depleted transplantation in children. CDR3 length equals 15 residues. Trimming took off 2 bases at V and 7 bases at J, with 14 bases between the two ends. In germline, CDR1 is SEHNR, CDR2 FQNEAQ (reference sequence). For TCRbeta, the library was prepared with unique molecular identifiers. TCRdb fed the PCR reads into MiXCR, producing one record per CDR3 protein. The sample has 700,000 to 950,000 distinct CDR3 sequences, roughly 16% seen once; the top ten hold approximately 5%.

The chain couples TRBV7-9 to TRBJ1-4, with a tentative D call TRBD1 (5 bases). The sample in question was PBMCs, mostly from graft donor cells, obtained 360 days after TCRalphabeta/CD19-depleted stem cell transplant. The receptor was derived from a male patient aged 10-17 years who had a stem cell transplant for acute lymphoblastic leukemia, so the T cells may come from the graft donor. The CDR3 bases are TGTGCCAGCAGCTTAATCGGGGCCGCGAGTGAAAAACTGTTTTTT. It translates to CASSLIGAASEKLFF. The full variable domain, in which reference TRBV7-9 and TRBJ1-4 provide the parts outside the CDR3, is DTGVSQNPRHKITKRGQNVTFRCDPISEHNRLYWYRQTLGQGPEFLTYFQNEAQLEKSRLLSDRFSAERPKGSFSTLEIQRTEQGDSAMYLCASSLIGAASEKLFFGSGTQLSVL.